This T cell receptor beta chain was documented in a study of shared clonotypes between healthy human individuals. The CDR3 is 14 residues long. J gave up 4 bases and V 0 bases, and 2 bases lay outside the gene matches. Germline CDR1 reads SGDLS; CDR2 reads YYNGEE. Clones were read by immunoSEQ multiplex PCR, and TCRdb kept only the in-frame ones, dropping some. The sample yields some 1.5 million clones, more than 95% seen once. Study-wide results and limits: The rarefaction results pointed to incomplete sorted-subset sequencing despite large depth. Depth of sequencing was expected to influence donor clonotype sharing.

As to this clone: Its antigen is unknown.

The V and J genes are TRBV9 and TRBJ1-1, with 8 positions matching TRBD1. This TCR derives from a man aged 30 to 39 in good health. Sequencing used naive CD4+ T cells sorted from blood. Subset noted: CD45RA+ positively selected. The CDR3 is CASSVETGATEAFF. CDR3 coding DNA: TGTGCCAGCAGCGTAGAGACAGGGGCCACTGAAGCTTTCTTT.